One and the same sample provided the 19 T cell receptor beta chains below, sequenced in a study of vaccination effects on CD4 cells after COVID-19. Measured with immunoSEQ multiplex PCR; TCRdb has only the in-frame clones, and not every one. Among around 35,000 clones, about four fifths were seen once, and the ten largest hold around 3%. A roughly 10-day culture period preceded the isolation of CD4+ T cells. No cognate antigen is known for these TCRs. Sequences were derived from CD4+ T cells from PBMCs cultured without peptide, sampled before COVID-19 vaccination. These receptors came from a human donor who received a COVID-19 vaccine.

The chain is built from TRBV10-3 and TRBJ2-5; the D gene could be TRBD1 or TRBD2 (5 bases each). This CDR3 has 13 residues. Germline V gene lookup returns CDR1 ENHRY and CDR2 SYGVKD. V was cut by 9 bases and J by 1 base, with 12 bases left in between. DNA of the CDR3: TGTGCCATATCTGGGGGACCCCAAGAGACCCAGTACTTC. It encodes CAISGGPQETQYF.

The V gene is TRBV19, the J gene TRBJ1-2; D ambiguous. The CDR3 length is 13 residues. The V and J ends lost 11 bases and 1 base respectively, with 14 bases between them. Germline loops: CDR1 LNHDA, CDR2 SQIVND (reference sequence). CDR3 nucleotides: TGTGCCTCCAGTACCCGGCTTAACTATGGCTACACCTTC. Residues: CASSTRLNYGYTF.

The chain joins TRBV28 to TRBJ1-2; a weak D match, TRBD1 (5 bases). Germline V gene data show CDR1 as MDHEN and CDR2 as SYDVKM. Trimming shortened V by 4 bases and J by 1 base, and 7 bases separated the two germline ends. The CDR3 extends over 13 amino acids. In DNA, the CDR3 is TGTGCCAGCAGTTCGACAGATAACTATGGCTACACCTTC. Its protein product is CASSSTDNYGYTF.

The chain recombines TRBV7-9 with TRBJ2-1; no definite D call. V shed 8 bases and J shed 3 bases, with 17 bases lying between them. The CDR3 is 15 residues long. Germline CDR1 SEHNR, CDR2 FQNEAQ (reference sequence). The CDR3 DNA is TGTGCCAGCCGACCCGCCGGCCGACTCTACAATGAGCAGTTCTTC. Protein product: CASRPAGRLYNEQFF.

The DNA of the CDR3 is TGTGCCAGCAGTAGATGGACCGACTCTGGAAACACCATATATTTT. Protein sequence: CASSRWTDSGNTIYF. The rearrangement uses TRBV6-5 and TRBJ1-3; the D is unclear. Between the trimmed V and J ends, which lost 5 bases and 0 bases, there was a span of 11 bases. CDR3 length equals 15 residues. Germline assignment: CDR1 MNHEY and CDR2 SVGAGI.

The chain joins TRBV9 to TRBJ2-7, with 8 positions matching TRBD1. Per the germline V gene, CDR1 is SGDLS and CDR2 is YYNGEE. Unmatched junction bases numbered 6, after V lost 3 bases and J lost 4 bases. The CDR3 consists of 14 residues. The CDR3 coding sequence is TGTGCCAGCAGCGACGGACAGGGATTTTACGAGCAGTACTTC. Protein product: CASSDGQGFYEQYF.

V usage is TRBV19 and J usage is TRBJ2-2; no firm D call. The CDR3 totals 12 residues. Germline V gene data show CDR1 as LNHDA and CDR2 as SQIVND (reference sequence). V was pared by 5 bases and J by 7 bases, with 8 bases between. DNA of the CDR3: TGTGCCAGTAGTGCGCTGGGCGGGGAGCTGTTTTTT. It specifies CASSALGGELFF.

The chain carries TRBV19 and TRBJ2-5; 8 nucleotides align to TRBD1. CDR3 size: 13 residues. J lost 5 bases, V lost 5 bases, and 4 bases had no gene match. Per germline, CDR1 LNHDA and CDR2 SQIVND (reference sequence). This chain's CDR3 is CASSDRGAETQYF. Here the CDR3 DNA reads TGTGCCAGTAGTGACAGGGGAGCGGAGACCCAGTACTTC.

The chain employs TRBV7-2 and TRBJ1-1; unclear D gene. V was shortened by 7 bases and J by 1 base, with 7 bases between the two germline ends. The germline gives CDR1 SGHTA, CDR2 FQGNSA. The length of the CDR3 is 12 residues. The CDR3 bases are TGTGCCAGCAATAACAGGAACACTGAAGCTTTCTTT. It translates to CASNNRNTEAFF.

This clone was seen a handful of times. The chain combines TRBV5-4 with TRBJ1-2; D unclear. V lost 2 bases and J lost 8, with 13 bases in between. The CDR3 is made up of 13 amino acids. Germline V gives CDR1 SGHNT, CDR2 YYREEE (reference sequence). In nucleotides, the CDR3 is TGTGCCAGCAGCTTTCAATGGGATGGGGGCTACACCTTC. It encodes CASSFQWDGGYTF.

This chain joins TRBV28 and TRBJ1-1; D possibly corresponds to TRBD1 (5 bases). Between the trimmed V and J ends, which lost 7 bases and 5 bases, there was a span of 14 bases. Looked up from germline, CDR1 is MDHEN and CDR2 is SYDVKM. This CDR3 spans 13 amino acids. The CDR3 is CASTGGGVTEAFF. CDR3 coding DNA: TGTGCCAGCACCGGTGGGGGGGTTACTGAAGCTTTCTTT.

This rearrangement joins TRBV5-1 to TRBJ1-1; D unclear. Germline-derived CDR1 and CDR2 are SGHRS and YFSETQ. With 3 bases removed from V and 10 bases from J, the gap between germline ends came to 13 bases. This CDR3 is built from 12 residues. CDR3 in DNA: TGCGCCAGCAGCTCGGACCCGAGCGGAGCTTTCTTT. It encodes CASSSDPSGAFF.

The chain is built from TRBV28 and TRBJ1-3; TRBD1 is a possible D gene (5 bases). The V gene lost 7 bases and the J gene lost 0 bases, with 16 bases spanning the gap. The CDR3 is made up of 16 amino acids. Looked up from germline, CDR1 is MDHEN and CDR2 is SYDVKM. The CDR3 loop reads CASTPPGLISGNTIYF. For the CDR3, the DNA is TGTGCCAGCACCCCTCCGGGACTCATCTCTGGAAACACCATATATTTT. Supplemented by reference TRBV28 and TRBJ1-3, the full variable domain reads DVKVTQSSRYLVKRTGEKVFLECVQDMDHENMFWYRQDPGLGLRLIYFSYDVKMKEKGDIPEGYSVSREKKERFSLILESASTNQTSMYLCASTPPGLISGNTIYFGEGSWLTVV.

This clone was observed a few times. The J gene is TRBJ2-7, the V gene TRBV30; 8 bases are a match to TRBD2. Germline trimming cut 5 bases from V and 2 bases from J; bases unmatched to any gene: 5. Germline CDR1 reads GTSNPN; CDR2 reads SVGIG (reference sequence). This CDR3 has 13 amino acids. Here the CDR3 reads CAWGGGRTYEQYF. For the CDR3, the DNA is TGTGCCTGGGGCGGGGGGCGGACCTACGAGCAGTACTTC.

The rearrangement uses TRBV3-1 (or the pseudogene TRBV3-2) and TRBJ2-6; D might be TRBD1 (6 bases). The V and J ends lost 4 bases and 0 bases respectively, with 16 bases between them. This CDR3 region has 18 residues. Germline assignment: CDR1 LGHDT and CDR2 YNNKEL (reference sequence). The CDR3 loop is CASSLQGTLSSGANVLTF. CDR3 DNA: TGTGCCAGCAGCCTACAGGGTACCCTTAGCTCTGGGGCCAACGTCCTGACTTTC.

The chain employs TRBV21-1 and TRBJ2-2. TRBV21-1 is recorded as a pseudogene. This CDR3 contains 11 residues. The CDR3 spells CASSKAGELFF. The CDR3 coding sequence is TGTGCCAGCAGCAAAGCTGGGGAGCTGTTTTTT.

The table lists this clone with a count of one. The chain couples TRBV14 to TRBJ1-2, with D tentatively TRBD1 (5 bases). Germline CDR1 is SGHDN and CDR2 is FVKESK. Trimming shortened V by 5 bases and J by 4 bases, and 17 bases separated the two germline ends. The CDR3 contains 15 residues. The CDR3 loop is CASSIPKRGIYGYTF. CDR3 sequence (DNA): TGTGCCAGCAGCATCCCCAAACGGGGCATCTATGGCTACACCTTC.

This clone was seen a few times. V usage is TRBV7-9 and J usage is TRBJ1-1, with 9 bases lining up with TRBD1. The V gene's germline CDR1 is SEHNR and CDR2 FQNEAQ (reference sequence). This CDR3 spans 15 amino acids. V shed 6 bases and J 1 base; nucleotides not matched to a gene: 6. The CDR3 loop reads CASRQQGAPNTEAFF. In DNA, the CDR3 is TGTGCCAGCAGACAACAGGGGGCCCCGAACACTGAAGCTTTCTTT.

CDR3 bases: TGCGCCAGCAGCTTGTTTGACGGGACACAAGAGACCCAGTACTTC. Translating gives CASSLFDGTQETQYF. The chain recombines TRBV5-1 with TRBJ2-5; D may be TRBD1 (6 bases). The CDR3 is 15 amino acids. Trimming left V 1 base short and J 2 bases short, with 12 bases between. The germline V gene encodes CDR1 SGHRS and CDR2 YFSETQ.